A single sample is the source of the 9 T cell receptor beta chains below, sequenced in a study of T cell responses to AZD1222 COVID-19 vaccine. The table came from immunoSEQ multiplex PCR; TCRdb's copy has only in-frame clones and leaves some out. The table lists tens of thousands of clones, about nine tenths of them singletons. The starting material was peripheral blood, obtained on day 0 of AZD1222 vaccination. Receptors originate from an adult in good health.

The chain has TRBV27 and TRBJ1-5; 9 nucleotides match TRBD1. Looked up from germline, CDR1 is MNHEY and CDR2 is SMNVEV (reference sequence). This CDR3 is built from 14 residues. V lost 5 bases to trimming and J lost 6 bases; unmatched junction nucleotides: 5. The CDR3 DNA follows: TGTGCCAGCAGTCCGAGGACAGGGGCTCAGCCCCAGCATTTT. Its protein product is CASSPRTGAQPQHF.

V and J are TRBV6-5 and TRBJ2-5; 7 nucleotides agree with TRBD2. CDR1 and CDR2 from the germline V gene are MNHEY and SVGAGI. This CDR3 has 15 residues. V shed 6 bases and J 5 bases; nucleotides not matched to a gene: 12. The DNA for the CDR3 is TGTGCCAGCAGCCGCGGGGGTGCGGAAGAGGAGACCCAGTACTTC. Protein sequence: CASSRGGAEEETQYF.

The V and J genes are TRBV4-2 and TRBJ1-2, with 9 bases lining up with TRBD1. The CDR3 runs to 15 residues. Germline loops: CDR1 LGHNA, CDR2 YNFKEQ. V was clipped by 1 base and J by 4 bases; unmatched bases: 4. The CDR3 loop is CASSQGTGEVYGYTF. In nucleotides, the CDR3 is TGTGCCAGCAGCCAAGGGACAGGGGAGGTCTATGGCTACACCTTC.

The V gene is TRBV2, the J gene TRBJ1-2; no clear D gene. The CDR3 is made up of 15 amino acids. CDR1 SNHLY and CDR2 FYNNEI come from the germline V gene. The V gene lost 1 base and the J gene lost 7 bases, with 16 bases spanning the gap. The CDR3 DNA follows: TGTGCCAGCAGTGAAGAAGGTACTTTGTTAGCTGGCTACACCTTC. It encodes CASSEEGTLLAGYTF.

This chain joins TRBV6-6 and TRBJ2-7; the D is unclear. The CDR3 sequence is 20 residues long. Trimming cost V 5 bases and J 0 bases, with 29 bases left between them. CDR1 and CDR2 (germline): MNHNY, SVGAGI (reference sequence). CDR3 nucleotide sequence: TGTGCCAGCAGTCTCCCCCACCCGGGCAGGCTACTCCTCTCCTCCTACGAGCAGTACTTC. Protein product: CASSLPHPGRLLLSSYEQYF.

The V gene is TRBV6-1, the J gene TRBJ2-1; 9 bases are shared with TRBD2. Germline values: CDR1 MNHNS, CDR2 SASEGT. Trimming removed 2 bases from V and 6 bases from J; junction bases left unmatched: 8. This CDR3 region has 16 residues. The CDR3 coding sequence is TGTGCCAGCAGTGAATATGGGACTAGCTTTATCAATGAGCAGTTCTTC. As protein: CASSEYGTSFINEQFF.

The chain couples TRBV5-6 to TRBJ1-5; TRBD1 is a possible D gene (6 bases). This CDR3 has 15 residues. Germline CDR1 reads SGHDT; CDR2 reads YYEEEE. V was shortened by 4 bases and J by 0 bases, with 11 bases between the two germline ends. The DNA for the CDR3 is TGTGCCAGCAGCCATACAGGGAATAGCAATCAGCCCCAGCATTTT. Translation gives CASSHTGNSNQPQHF.

The CDR3 DNA reads as TGTGCCAGCCTCCCTGCCCGCGAGGTGGCAGATACGCAGTATTTT. Encoded protein: CASLPAREVADTQYF. V usage is TRBV2 and J usage is TRBJ2-3; D is uncertain. The CDR3 is made up of 15 amino acids. The germline V and J ends were trimmed by 8 bases and 4 bases, with 19 bases remaining between them. CDR1 is SNHLY, CDR2 FYNNEI, per germline.

The chain joins TRBV5-5 to TRBJ2-3, with D perhaps matching TRBD1 (6 bases). The length of the CDR3 is 16 residues. Germline CDR1 SGHKS, CDR2 YYEKEE (reference sequence). V was shortened by 2 bases and J by 5 bases, with 18 bases between the two germline ends. The CDR3 region has the DNA TGTGCCAGCAGCTTACCAGACAGGTATCTTGGAGATACGCAGTATTTT. It yields the protein CASSLPDRYLGDTQYF.